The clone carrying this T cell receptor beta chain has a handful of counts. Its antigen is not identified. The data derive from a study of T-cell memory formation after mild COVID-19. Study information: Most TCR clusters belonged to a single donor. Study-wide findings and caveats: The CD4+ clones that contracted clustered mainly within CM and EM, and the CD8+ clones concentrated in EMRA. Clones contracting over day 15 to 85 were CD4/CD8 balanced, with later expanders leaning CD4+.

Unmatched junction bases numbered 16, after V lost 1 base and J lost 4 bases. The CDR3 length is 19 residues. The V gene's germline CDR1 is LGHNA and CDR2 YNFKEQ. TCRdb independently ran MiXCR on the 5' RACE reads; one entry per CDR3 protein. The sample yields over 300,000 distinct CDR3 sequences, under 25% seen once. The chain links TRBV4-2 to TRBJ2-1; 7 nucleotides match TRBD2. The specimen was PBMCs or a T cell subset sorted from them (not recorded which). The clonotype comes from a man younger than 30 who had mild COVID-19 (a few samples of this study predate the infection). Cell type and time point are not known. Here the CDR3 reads CASSQVASSAGGTYNEQFF. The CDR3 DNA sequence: TGTGCCAGCAGCCAAGTGGCTTCGTCTGCCGGGGGGACGTACAATGAGCAGTTCTTC.